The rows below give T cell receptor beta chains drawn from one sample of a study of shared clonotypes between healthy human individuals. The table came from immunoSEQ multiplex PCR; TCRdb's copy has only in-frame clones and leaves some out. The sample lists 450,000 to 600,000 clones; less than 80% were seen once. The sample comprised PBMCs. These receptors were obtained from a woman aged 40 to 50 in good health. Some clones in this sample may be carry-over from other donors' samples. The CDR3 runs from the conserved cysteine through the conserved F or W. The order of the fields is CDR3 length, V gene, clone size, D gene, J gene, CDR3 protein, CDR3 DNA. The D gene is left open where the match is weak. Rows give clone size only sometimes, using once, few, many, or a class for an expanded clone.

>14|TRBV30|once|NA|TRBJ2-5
CAWDFGGPQETQYF
TGTGCCTGGGATTTTGGAGGGCCCCAAGAGACCCAGTACTTC
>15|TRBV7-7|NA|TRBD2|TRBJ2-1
CASSLGLADNNEQFF
TGTGCCAGCAGCTTGGGCCTAGCGGACAACAATGAGCAGTTCTTC
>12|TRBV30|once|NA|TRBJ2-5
CAWSVGSETQYF
TGTGCCTGGAGTGTGGGTTCAGAGACCCAGTACTTC
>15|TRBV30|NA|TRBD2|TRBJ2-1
CAWSGGRSSYNEQFF
TGTGCCTGGAGTGGCGGGAGGAGCTCCTACAATGAGCAGTTCTTC
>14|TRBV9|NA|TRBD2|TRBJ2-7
CASSAGLAGNEQYF
TGTGCCAGCAGCGCGGGACTAGCGGGAAACGAGCAGTACTTC
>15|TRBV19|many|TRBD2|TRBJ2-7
CASSIASGGLYEQYF
TGTGCCAGTAGTATCGCTAGCGGGGGACTATACGAGCAGTACTTC
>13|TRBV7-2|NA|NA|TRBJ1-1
CASSPGRNTEAFF
TGTGCCAGCAGCCCGGGACGGAACACTGAAGCTTTCTTT
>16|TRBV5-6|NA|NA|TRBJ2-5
CASSLVGTPNEETQYF
TGTGCCAGCAGCTTGGTCGGGACCCCCAATGAGGAGACCCAGTACTTC
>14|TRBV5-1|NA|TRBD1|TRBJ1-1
CASRRDSPGTEAFF
TGCGCCAGCAGGAGGGACAGCCCCGGCACTGAAGCTTTCTTT
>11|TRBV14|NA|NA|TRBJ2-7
CASSQDVEQYF
TGTGCCAGCAGCCAAGATGTCGAGCAGTACTTC
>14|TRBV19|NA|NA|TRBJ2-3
CASSPQMGLDTQYF
TGTGCCAGTAGTCCCCAGATGGGGTTGGATACGCAGTATTTT
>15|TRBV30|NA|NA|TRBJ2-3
CAWSGGFTSTDTQYF
TGTGCCTGGAGTGGCGGCTTTACTAGCACAGATACGCAGTATTTT
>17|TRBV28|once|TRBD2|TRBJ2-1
CASSQPGTSGINNEQFF
TGTGCCAGCAGTCAACCAGGGACTAGCGGGATCAACAATGAGCAGTTCTTC
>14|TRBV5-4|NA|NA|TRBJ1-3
CASSLQGAGNTIYF
TGTGCCAGCAGCTTGCAAGGGGCCGGAAACACCATATATTTT
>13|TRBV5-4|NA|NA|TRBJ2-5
CAVRQALQETQYF
TGTGCCGTTCGACAGGCCCTCCAAGAGACCCAGTACTTC
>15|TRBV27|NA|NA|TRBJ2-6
CARHETTSGANVLTF
TGTGCCAGGCATGAAACTACCTCTGGGGCCAACGTCCTGACTTTC
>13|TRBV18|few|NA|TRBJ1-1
CASLRDYDTEAFF
TGTGCCAGCCTAAGGGATTACGACACTGAAGCTTTCTTT
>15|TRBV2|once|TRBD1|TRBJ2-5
CASSDLDRGQETQYF
TGTGCCAGCAGTGATCTAGACAGGGGCCAAGAGACCCAGTACTTC
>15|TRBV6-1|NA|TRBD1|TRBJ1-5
CASRGGQGIYQPQHF
TGTGCCAGCAGGGGGGGACAGGGTATCTATCAGCCCCAGCATTTT
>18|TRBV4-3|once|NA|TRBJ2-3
CASSQGGIGGIHADTQYF
TGCGCCAGCAGCCAAGGGGGAATAGGGGGGATCCACGCAGATACGCAGTATTTT
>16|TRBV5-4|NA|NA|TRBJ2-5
CASSLDGDASVETQYF
TGTGCCAGCAGCTTGGACGGGGACGCTAGCGTAGAGACCCAGTACTTC
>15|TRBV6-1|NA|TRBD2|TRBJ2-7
CASRAYSSGSYEQYF
TGTGCCAGCAGGGCTTACTCTAGCGGGAGCTACGAGCAGTACTTC
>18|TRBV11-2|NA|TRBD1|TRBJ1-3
CASSPNTLRGPSGNTIYF
TGTGCCAGCAGCCCGAACACTCTGAGGGGGCCCTCTGGAAACACCATATATTTT
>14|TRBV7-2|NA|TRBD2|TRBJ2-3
CASSLVAGPDTQYF
TGTGCCAGCAGCTTAGTAGCGGGACCAGATACGCAGTATTTT
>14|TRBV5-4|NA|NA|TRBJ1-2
CASSPDWGGYGYTF
TGTGCCAGCAGTCCCGATTGGGGGGGCTATGGCTACACCTTC
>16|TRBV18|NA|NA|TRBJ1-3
CASSPAPESSGNTIYF
TGTGCCAGCTCCCCCGCACCCGAGAGCTCTGGAAACACCATATATTTT
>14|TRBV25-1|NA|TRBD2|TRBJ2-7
CASSASGAGGRQYF
TGTGCCAGCAGTGCATCGGGCGCTGGCGGGAGGCAGTACTTC
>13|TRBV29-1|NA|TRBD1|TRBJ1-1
CSVGQGTNTEAFF
TGCAGCGTAGGACAGGGCACGAACACTGAAGCTTTCTTT
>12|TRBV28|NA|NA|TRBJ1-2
CASSVGNYGYTF
TGTGCCAGCAGTGTCGGTAACTATGGCTACACCTTC
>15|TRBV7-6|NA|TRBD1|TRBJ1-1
CASSPGTGTGTEAFF
TGTGCCAGCAGCCCTGGGACAGGGACGGGCACTGAAGCTTTCTTT
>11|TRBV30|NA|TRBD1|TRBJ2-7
CAWREQGEQYF
TGTGCCTGGAGAGAACAGGGGGAGCAGTACTTC
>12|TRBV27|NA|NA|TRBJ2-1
CASSASRNEQFF
TGTGCCAGCAGTGCCTCGCGGAATGAGCAGTTCTTC
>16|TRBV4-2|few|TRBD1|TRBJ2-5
CASSQAMGTGRETQYF
TGTGCCAGCAGCCAAGCGATGGGGACAGGGAGAGAGACCCAGTACTTC
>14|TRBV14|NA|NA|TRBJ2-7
CASSQVGLGDEQYF
TGTGCCAGCAGCCAAGTGGGACTCGGTGACGAGCAGTACTTC
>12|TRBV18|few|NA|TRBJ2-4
CASSPVGAIQYF
TGTGCCAGCTCACCGGTCGGGGCTATTCAGTACTTC
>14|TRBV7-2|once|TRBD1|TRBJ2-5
CASSQDRVKETQYF
TGTGCCAGCAGCCAGGACAGGGTAAAAGAGACCCAGTACTTC
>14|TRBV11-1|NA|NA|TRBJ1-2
CASSPTDTYYGYTF
TGTGCCAGCAGCCCTACCGACACCTACTATGGCTACACCTTC
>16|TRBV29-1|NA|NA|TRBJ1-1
CSVGSGILRAYTEAFF
TGCAGCGTTGGGTCGGGGATCCTCAGGGCCTACACTGAAGCTTTCTTT
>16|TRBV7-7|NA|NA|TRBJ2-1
CASSPILGIGTGEQFF
TGTGCTAGCAGCCCCATTCTAGGGATAGGGACTGGTGAGCAGTTCTTC
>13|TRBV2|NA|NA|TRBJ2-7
CASTPGGVYEQYF
TGTGCCAGCACCCCGGGGGGCGTATACGAGCAGTACTTC
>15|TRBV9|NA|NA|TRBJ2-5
CASSVGPVGQETQYF
TGTGCCAGCAGCGTAGGTCCTGTGGGGCAAGAGACCCAGTACTTC
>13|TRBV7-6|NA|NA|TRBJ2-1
CASSYIFSDEQFF
TGTGCCAGCAGCTACATCTTCAGCGATGAGCAGTTCTTC
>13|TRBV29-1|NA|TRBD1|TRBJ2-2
CSVNRGGTGELFF
TGCAGCGTTAACAGGGGTGGGACCGGGGAGCTGTTTTTT
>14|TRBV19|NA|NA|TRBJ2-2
CASSMTGRTGELFF
TGTGCCAGTAGTATGACAGGACGCACCGGGGAGCTGTTTTTT
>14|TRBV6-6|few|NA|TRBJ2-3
CASRDVGQTDTQYF
TGTGCCAGCAGGGACGTGGGTCAGACAGATACGCAGTATTTT
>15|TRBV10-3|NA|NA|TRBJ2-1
CAISESRGGYNEQFF
TGTGCCATCAGTGAGTCGCGTGGGGGGTACAATGAGCAGTTCTTC
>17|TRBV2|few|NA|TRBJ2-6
CASRLYDGISGANVLTF
TGTGCCAGCAGGCTATATGATGGGATCTCTGGGGCCAACGTCCTGACTTTC
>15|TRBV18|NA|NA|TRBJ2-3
CASSPPGGERDTQYF
TGTGCCAGCTCACCACCTGGGGGAGAAAGGGATACGCAGTATTTT
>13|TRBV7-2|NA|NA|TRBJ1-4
CASSLGTREKLFF
TGTGCCAGCAGCTTAGGGACCCGGGAAAAACTGTTTTTT
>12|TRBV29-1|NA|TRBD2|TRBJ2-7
CSVARGTYEQYF
TGCAGCGTGGCGCGGGGGACCTACGAGCAGTACTTC
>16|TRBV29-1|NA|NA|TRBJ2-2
CSVERTRGSNTGELFF
TGCAGCGTTGAAAGAACTCGAGGAAGTAACACCGGGGAGCTGTTTTTT
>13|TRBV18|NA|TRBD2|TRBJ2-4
CASHPTSGNIQYF
TGTGCCAGCCACCCCACTAGCGGAAACATTCAGTACTTC
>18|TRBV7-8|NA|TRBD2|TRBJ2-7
CASSSLGLAGGLRLEQYF
TGTGCCAGCAGCTCCTTAGGACTAGCGGGAGGGCTCCGTTTAGAGCAGTACTTC
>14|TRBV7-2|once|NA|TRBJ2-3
CASSLAIHTDTQYF
TGTGCCAGCAGCTTAGCTATCCACACAGATACGCAGTATTTT
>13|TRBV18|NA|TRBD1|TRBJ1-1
CASSPTGGTEAFF
TGTGCCAGCTCACCGACAGGGGGCACTGAAGCTTTCTTT
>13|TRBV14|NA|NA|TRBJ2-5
CASSPRRGETQYF
TGTGCCAGCAGCCCCCGGCGGGGAGAGACCCAGTACTTC
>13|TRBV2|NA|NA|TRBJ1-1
CASRYSPNTEAFF
TGTGCCAGCAGGTACAGCCCGAACACTGAAGCTTTCTTT
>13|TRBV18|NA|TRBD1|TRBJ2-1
CASSPLQGVEQFF
TGTGCCAGCTCACCACTACAGGGGGTTGAGCAGTTCTTC
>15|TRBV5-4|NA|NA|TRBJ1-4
CASSRSDGANEKLFF
TGTGCCAGCAGCCGAAGCGACGGGGCTAATGAAAAACTGTTTTTT